One sample yielded the 2 T cell receptor beta chains listed below, sequenced in a study of CD4 T cells in relation to SARS-CoV-2 and coronaviruses (dated by TCRdb to the early 2020s). The antigens of these receptors remain unknown. Receptor amplification or capture employed the immunoSEQ multiplex PCR assay. The immuneACCESS repertoire file appears here via TCRdb, limited to in-frame rearrangements. These files lack a portion of the clones; in checked studies, under half of the deficit traces to unresolved V genes, and the cause of the others is not known. The sample data list about 39,000 clones, and under 85% of these were observed just once. Jointly, the top ten make up 20% of the sample. What was sequenced was memory CD4+ T cells from PBMCs, cultured in vitro. In the paper's terms, the cell subset or site label means: memory (non-naive) CD4+ T cells. These receptor sequences come from an adult with COVID-19.

The V gene is TRBV2, the J gene TRBJ2-7, with D unclear. V lost 4 bases to trimming and J lost 1 base, with 2 bases between them. This CDR3 region has 11 residues. Germline CDR1 and CDR2: SNHLY and FYNNEI. Written as DNA, the CDR3 is TGTGCCAGCAGTGGATCCTACGAGCAGTACTTC. This gives the protein CASSGSYEQYF.

The gene calls are TRBV2 and TRBJ1-6, with 8 bases identical to TRBD1. The V segment lost 5 bases and the J segment 7 bases; nucleotides outside the gene matches: 4. Germline V gene sequence: CDR1 SNHLY, CDR2 FYNNEI. This CDR3 is 14 amino acids long. CDR3: CASSPTGGNSPLHF. The CDR3 DNA reads as TGTGCCAGCAGTCCTACAGGGGGGAATTCACCCCTCCACTTT.